These 30 T cell receptor beta chains share one sample of origin, sequenced in a study of T cell clones after liver transplantation. Sequencing of dividing CFSE-low cells from the MLR defined alloreactive TCRbeta sequences. TCRdb's table, derived via immunoSEQ multiplex PCR, lists solely in-frame clones and lacks some. The sample consists of over 5,000 clones, 30% to 40% of them appearing once. These TCRs' antigens remain unknown. Sequencing input: CD4+ T cells from cultured PBMCs. The receptors originated from a human patient who received a liver transplant. The T cells may come from the graft donor.

The CDR3 DNA reads TGTGCCAGCAGCTTTTCATCGTGGTGGCAGTCTGACTTAAACTATGGCTACACCTTC. Translation: CASSFSSWWQSDLNYGYTF. The V gene is TRBV5-6, the J gene TRBJ1-2, with D uncertain. Per the germline V gene, CDR1 is SGHDT and CDR2 is YYEEEE. Trimming shortened V by 2 bases and J by 2 bases, and 25 bases separated the two germline ends. The CDR3 has 19 residues.

This chain links TRBV9 with TRBJ1-2; possibly TRBD1 for D (5 bases). CDR3 size: 13 residues. The V and J ends lost 3 bases and 2 bases respectively, with 8 bases between them. Germline CDR1 SGDLS, CDR2 YYNGEE. CDR3 DNA: TGTGCCAGCAGCGGGGACGGAAACTATGGCTACACCTTC. Its protein product is CASSGDGNYGYTF. The full variable domain, in which reference TRBV9 and TRBJ1-2 provide the parts outside the CDR3, is DSGVTQTPKHLITATGQRVTLRCSPRSGDLSVYWYQQSLDQGLQFLIQYYNGEERAKGNILERFSAQQFPDLHSELNLSSLELGDSALYFCASSGDGNYGYTFGSGTRLTVV.

This clone appeared a few times. The chain carries TRBV19 and TRBJ2-1; the match to TRBD2 covers 8 bases. In germline, CDR1 is LNHDA, CDR2 SQIVND (reference sequence). The J segment lost 6 bases and the V segment lost 3 bases, leaving 13 bases of the junction unmatched. CDR3 length equals 17 residues. The CDR3 nucleotides are TGTGCCAGTAGTATTGGGTTCACTAGCGGAGGGGGCAATGAGCAGTTCTTC. This sequence encodes CASSIGFTSGGGNEQFF. Full variable domain (outside the CDR3, taken from reference TRBV19 and TRBJ2-1): DGGITQSPKYLFRKEGQNVTLSCEQNLNHDAMYWYRQDPGQGLRLIYYSQIVNDFQKGDIAEGYSVSREKKESFPLTVTSAQKNPTAFYLCASSIGFTSGGGNEQFFGPGTRLTVL.

This clone has more than one count but fewer than ten. The rearrangement links TRBV6-5 to TRBJ1-5; D gene unclear. V shed 5 bases and J shed 6 bases, with 11 bases lying between them. CDR1 MNHEY and CDR2 SVGAGI come from the germline V gene. The CDR3 covers 13 residues. The CDR3 is CASSNQAGQPQHF. CDR3 in DNA: TGTGCCAGCAGTAATCAAGCGGGTCAGCCCCAGCATTTT.

Judged by abundance, this clone is medium-sized. Other DNA sequences from this sample encode an identical CDR3 as well. The chain carries TRBV19 and TRBJ1-5; 12 bases line up with TRBD1. Trimming at V came to 3 bases and at J to 6 bases, leaving 3 bases not matched to a gene. From germline, CDR1 is LNHDA and CDR2 SQIVND (reference sequence). CDR3 length equals 15 residues. CDR3 sequence: CASSIGTGGGQPQHF. CDR3 DNA: TGTGCCAGTAGTATTGGGACAGGGGGCGGTCAGCCCCAGCATTTT.

The chain is built from TRBV30 and TRBJ2-1, with 9 bases fitting TRBD2. V trimming: 0 bases; J trimming: 6 bases; junction bases outside the gene matches: 12. Germline assignment: CDR1 GTSNPN and CDR2 SVGIG (reference sequence). The CDR3 is 17 amino acids. The CDR3 region has the DNA TGTGCCTGGAGTGTACGTTTTGGCGGGAGGGCCGTCAATGAGCAGTTCTTC. Protein: CAWSVRFGGRAVNEQFF.

This clone is a singleton in its sample. The chain uses TRBV5-4 and TRBJ1-1; D unclear. Germline loops: CDR1 SGHNT, CDR2 YYREEE (reference sequence). The CDR3 sequence is 12 residues long. Trimming removed 2 bases at V and 1 base at J, with 3 bases between. CDR3 sequence reads: CASSLPNTEAFF. CDR3 nucleotides: TGTGCCAGCAGCTTACCGAACACTGAAGCTTTCTTT.

This clone occurred a few times. V is TRBV5-6 and J is TRBJ1-1, with 8 bases identical to TRBD1. Germline V gene lookup returns CDR1 SGHDT and CDR2 YYEEEE. This CDR3 is built from 13 residues. V shed 6 bases, J shed 11 bases, and the junction held 12 bases outside the gene matches. The CDR3 DNA sequence: TGTGCCAGCAAAAAGACAGGGGCTGCAGTGGCTTTCTTT. Amino acid sequence: CASKKTGAAVAFF.

The chain has TRBV30 and TRBJ1-4; TRBD1 might be the D (6 bases). Trimming removed 0 bases at V and 7 bases at J, with 12 bases between. The CDR3 loop spans 14 amino acids. In germline, CDR1 is GTSNPN, CDR2 SVGIG (reference sequence). The CDR3 loop is CAWSVGGPGEKLFF. In nucleotides, the CDR3 is TGTGCCTGGAGTGTAGGGGGGCCTGGTGAAAAACTGTTTTTT.

The gene calls are TRBV5-4 and TRBJ2-3; 9 nucleotides agree with TRBD2. The germline V gene has CDR1 SGHNT and CDR2 YYREEE (reference sequence). This CDR3 region has 16 residues. V was clipped by 0 bases and J by 3 bases; unmatched bases: 5. In nucleotides, the CDR3 is TGTGCCAGCAGCTTGGCCGGGCGGGGGGGGACAGATACGCAGTATTTT. Translating gives CASSLAGRGGTDTQYF.

This clone came up a few times. The chain carries TRBV29-1 and TRBJ2-2; D tentatively fits TRBD1 or TRBD2 (5 bases each). The CDR3 consists of 14 residues. Trimming cost V 7 bases and J 0 bases, with 12 bases left between them. Germline-derived CDR1 and CDR2 are SQVTM and ANQGSEA. The CDR3 coding sequence is TGCAGCGCCGGACGGGGCACGAACACCGGGGAGCTGTTTTTT. Translation gives CSAGRGTNTGELFF.

This clone was seen only a few times. The chain combines TRBV18 with TRBJ2-7; 8 bases are a match to TRBD1. With V trimmed by 3 bases and J by 6 bases, 7 bases remained unmatched. The CDR3 covers 14 residues. Germline V gene data show CDR1 as KGHSH and CDR2 as LQKENI. Here the CDR3 DNA reads TGTGCCAGCTCACCGGTCAGGGGGCCGGGCGAGCAGTACGTC. Translating gives CASSPVRGPGEQYV.

The V call is TRBV29-1, the J call TRBJ2-3; 14 positions match TRBD2. The germline V gene encodes CDR1 SQVTM and CDR2 ANQGSEA. J gave up 12 bases and V 7 bases, and 15 bases lay outside the gene matches. The CDR3 has 15 amino acids. The DNA for the CDR3 is TGCAGCGCTAGGGGACTAGCGGGAGCCATTGGGGGACAGTATTTT. As protein: CSARGLAGAIGGQYF.

This chain connects TRBV5-6 to TRBJ1-4; D gene ambiguous. V dropped 5 bases and J dropped 8 bases, with 22 bases sitting between them. This CDR3 has 16 amino acids. CDR1 and CDR2 from the germline V gene are SGHDT and YYEEEE. The CDR3 coding sequence is TGTGCCAGCAGTTATGGATGGACTCATGGAGACGAAAAACTGTTTTTT. Translation: CASSYGWTHGDEKLFF.

V is TRBV6-1 and J is TRBJ2-7; maybe TRBD1 (5 bases). The CDR3 is 12 amino acids. Germline lookup yields CDR1 MNHNS and CDR2 SASEGT. V dropped 6 bases and J dropped 7 bases, with 13 bases sitting between them. As DNA, the CDR3 is TGTGCCAGCAGCCGAGGACACGGAGAGCAGTACTTC. Protein product: CASSRGHGEQYF.

The V gene is TRBV7-1, the J gene TRBJ1-1; D is unresolved. TRBV7-1 carries the ORF label, with uncertain function. The V and J ends lost 6 bases and 8 bases respectively, with 19 bases between them. The CDR3 covers 14 residues. The CDR3 sequence is CASSSASSWTEAFF. CDR3 nucleotide sequence: TGTGCCAGCAGTTCTGCATCCTCTTGGACCGAAGCTTTCTTT.

This clone qualifies as medium-sized. The chain recombines TRBV28 with TRBJ1-1, with D maybe TRBD1 (6 bases). Trimming took off 5 bases at V and 8 bases at J, with 15 bases between the two ends. Germline V gene lookup returns CDR1 MDHEN and CDR2 SYDVKM. CDR3 size: 13 residues. The CDR3 sequence: CASSLTGYREAFF. The CDR3 bases are TGTGCCAGCAGTCTTACAGGGTACCGCGAAGCTTTCTTT.

This chain uses TRBV2 with TRBJ1-5; TRBD1 aligns across 11 bases. The CDR3 has 19 amino acids. V was pared by 6 bases and J by 1 base, with 14 bases of the junction left unmatched. CDR1 and CDR2 from the germline V gene are SNHLY and FYNNEI. CDR3 in DNA: TGTGCCAGCAGCAGAGCAGGGGGGACAGGGGGTTTAAGCAATCAGCCCCAGCATTTT. Translation: CASSRAGGTGGLSNQPQHF.

In this sample, this clone is medium-sized. This rearrangement joins TRBV6-5 to TRBJ1-3, with D tentatively TRBD1 (6 bases). The germline CDR1 and CDR2 sequences are MNHEY and SVGAGI. Trimming shortened V by 6 bases and J by 7 bases, and 19 bases separated the two germline ends. The CDR3 extends over 15 amino acids. The CDR3 DNA reads as TGTGCCAGCAGACCCATACAACAGGGCCGGAACACCATATATTTT. Translating it yields CASRPIQQGRNTIYF.

The J gene is TRBJ2-3, the V gene TRBV2; D is uncertain. Germline CDR1 SNHLY, CDR2 FYNNEI. This CDR3 is 13 amino acids long. The V end lost 6 bases, the J end lost 5 bases, and 12 bases lay between the germline ends. The CDR3 spells CASSGRRLDTQYF. The CDR3 nucleotides are TGTGCCAGCAGCGGCCGGAGACTAGATACGCAGTATTTT.

This clone has just a few counts. The chain uses TRBV11-2 and TRBJ2-3; possible D gene TRBD2, 5 bases. Germline assignment: CDR1 SGHAT and CDR2 FQNNGV. V dropped 8 bases and J dropped 4 bases, with 16 bases sitting between them. There are 14 residues in the CDR3. The CDR3 loop is CASSKEVAADTQYF. The CDR3 nucleotides are TGTGCCAGCTCGAAGGAGGTAGCCGCAGATACGCAGTATTTT. Together with reference TRBV11-2 and TRBJ2-3, the CDR3 gives the full variable domain: EAGVAQSPRYKIIEKRQSVAFWCNPISGHATLYWYQQILGQGPKLLIQFQNNGVVDDSQLPKDRFSAERLKGVDSTLKIQPAKLEDSAVYLCASSKEVAADTQYFGPGTRLTVL.

This chain links TRBV11-2 with TRBJ2-5, with D perhaps TRBD1 or TRBD2 (5 bases each). Trimming took 4 bases from V and 3 from J, leaving 12 bases between them. This CDR3 has 14 residues. Germline V CDR1 and CDR2: SGHAT, FQNNGV. This CDR3 is CASSSRDPKETQYF. The DNA for the CDR3 is TGTGCCAGCAGCTCCCGGGACCCCAAAGAGACCCAGTACTTC.

In this sample, this clone turned up a few times. The V and J genes are TRBV6-1 and TRBJ2-7; TRBD2 might be the D (5 bases). Germline CDR1 is MNHNS and CDR2 is SASEGT. Deletions cut 8 bases from V and 3 bases from J, with 20 bases between. The CDR3 is made up of 15 amino acids. CDR3 bases: TGTGCCAGCTCGAGAGAGGGAACCCCGAGCTACGAGCAGTACGTC. This gives the protein CASSREGTPSYEQYV.

This chain links TRBV28 with TRBJ1-6, with TRBD1 matching over 7 bases. Germline-derived CDR1 and CDR2 are MDHEN and SYDVKM. V lost 6 bases and J lost 5; bases outside the gene matches: 4. The CDR3 runs to 14 residues. This CDR3 is CASRGGQHNSPLHF. CDR3 in DNA: TGTGCCAGCAGGGGGGGACAGCATAATTCACCCCTCCACTTT.

This clone was detected only a few times. This rearrangement joins TRBV5-1 to TRBJ1-6; D is unresolved. CDR1 is SGHRS and CDR2 is YFSETQ in the germline V gene. This CDR3 has 14 residues. With 0 bases removed from V and 15 bases from J, the gap between germline ends came to 16 bases. CDR3 sequence (DNA): TGCGCCAGCAGCTTGGGGAGGAGTAAGGATCGCCTCCACTTT. Translation gives CASSLGRSKDRLHF. The complete variable domain, with remaining parts taken from reference TRBV5-1 and TRBJ1-6, reads KAGVTQTPRYLIKTRGQQVTLSCSPISGHRSVSWYQQTPGQGLQFLFEYFSETQRNKGNFPGRFSGRQFSNSRSEMNVSTLELGDSALYLCASSLGRSKDRLHFGNGTRLTVT.

The chain combines TRBV5-1 with TRBJ2-1; D not resolved. V lost 0 bases and J 7 bases, leaving 2 bases between the germline ends. This CDR3 comprises 11 residues. Germline lookup yields CDR1 SGHRS and CDR2 YFSETQ. The CDR3 DNA is TGCGCCAGCAGCTTGGCTAATGAGCAGTTCTTC. Its translation: CASSLANEQFF.

This clone was observed a few times. The genes are TRBV11-3 and TRBJ2-1; a possible D gene is TRBD1 (5 bases). Germline V gene data show CDR1 as SGHNT and CDR2 as YENEEA. The CDR3 runs to 17 residues. V lost 1 base to trimming and J lost 1 base, with 14 bases between them. CDR3 residues: CASSLGTGGGSYNEQFF. CDR3 sequence (DNA): TGTGCCAGCAGCTTAGGAACAGGCGGTGGGTCCTACAATGAGCAGTTCTTC.

V is TRBV11-2 and J is TRBJ1-6; TRBD1 is a possible D gene (6 bases). This CDR3 spans 16 amino acids. Germline V gene sequence: CDR1 SGHAT, CDR2 FQNNGV. V was shortened by 1 base and J by 9 bases, with 16 bases between the two germline ends. The DNA of the CDR3 is TGTGCCAGCAGCTTAGGGTGGCAGGGGATCGGTTCACCCCTCCACTTT. Encoded protein: CASSLGWQGIGSPLHF.

This clone was recorded a few times. V gene TRBV30 combines with J gene TRBJ2-2; 7 bases align to TRBD1. The CDR3 is 14 residues long. Germline V gives CDR1 GTSNPN, CDR2 SVGIG (reference sequence). The V segment lost 6 bases and the J segment 1 base; nucleotides outside the gene matches: 5. CDR3 nucleotides: TGTGCCTGCCGGGGACAGCAGAACACCGGGGAGCTGTTTTTT. Translation gives CACRGQQNTGELFF.

This clone counts as large. CDR3 coding DNA: TGTGCCAGCAGTTCGGGACAGGGGTCTCAGTACTTC. The encoded protein is CASSSGQGSQYF. The rearrangement links TRBV28 to TRBJ2-7; 10 positions match TRBD1. The CDR3 has 12 amino acids. Per germline, CDR1 MDHEN and CDR2 SYDVKM. With 4 bases clipped from V and 10 bases from J, the junction kept 4 bases outside the gene matches. Full variable domain (rest looked up from reference TRBV28 and TRBJ2-7): DVKVTQSSRYLVKRTGEKVFLECVQDMDHENMFWYRQDPGLGLRLIYFSYDVKMKEKGDIPEGYSVSREKKERFSLILESASTNQTSMYLCASSSGQGSQYFGPGTRLTVT.